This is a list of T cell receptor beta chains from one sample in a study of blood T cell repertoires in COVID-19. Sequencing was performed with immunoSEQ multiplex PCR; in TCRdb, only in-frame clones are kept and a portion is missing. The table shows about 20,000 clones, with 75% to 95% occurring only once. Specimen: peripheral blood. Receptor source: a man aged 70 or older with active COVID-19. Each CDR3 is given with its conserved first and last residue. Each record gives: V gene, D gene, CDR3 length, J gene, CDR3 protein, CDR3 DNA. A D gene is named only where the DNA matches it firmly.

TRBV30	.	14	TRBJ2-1	CASEVGGSYNEQFF	TGTGCCTCAGAGGTGGGAGGCTCCTACAATGAGCAGTTCTTC
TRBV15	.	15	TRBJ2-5	CATSRDRTVQETQYF	TGTGCCACCAGCAGAGATAGGACAGTACAAGAGACCCAGTACTTC
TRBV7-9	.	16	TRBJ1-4	CASSYTGTTTNEKLFF	TGTGCCAGCAGCTATACCGGGACAACAACTAATGAAAAACTGTTTTTT
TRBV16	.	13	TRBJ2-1	CASSQSTGNEQFF	TGTGCCAGCAGCCAATCGACCGGGAATGAGCAGTTCTTC
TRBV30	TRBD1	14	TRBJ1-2	CAWSTGVVGYGYTF	TGTGCCTGGAGTACAGGGGTAGTGGGCTATGGCTACACCTTC
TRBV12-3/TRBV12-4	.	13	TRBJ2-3	CASSFGVGDTQYF	TGTGCCAGCAGTTTCGGGGTAGGAGATACGCAGTATTTT
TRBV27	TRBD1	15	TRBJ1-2	CASSPTTGANYGYTF	TGTGCCAGCAGTCCGACGACAGGGGCTAACTATGGCTACACCTTC
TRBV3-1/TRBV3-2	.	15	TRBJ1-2	CASSQVAAGTTVQTF	.
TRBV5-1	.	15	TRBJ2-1	CASSLAAGRTNEQFF	TGCGCCAGCAGCTTGGCGGCGGGACGAACCAATGAGCAGTTCTTC
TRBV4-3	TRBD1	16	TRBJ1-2	CASSQDEGGTGDGYTF	TGCGCCAGCAGCCAAGATGAAGGGGGGACAGGGGACGGCTACACCTTC
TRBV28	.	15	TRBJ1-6	CASTGGTHYNSPLHF	TGTGCCAGCACGGGAGGGACCCACTATAATTCACCCCTCCACTTT